What follows are 22 T cell receptor beta chains derived from one specimen sequenced in a study of graft-versus-host responses after intestinal transplantation. Method: immunoSEQ multiplex PCR; TCRdb's copy keeps in-frame clones and lacks some. Counted here are approximately 77,000 clones, around 90% occurring once; the ten biggest clones make up roughly 0.37%. The antigens for these receptors are not known. The sequencing used unstimulated CD4+ T cells sorted from spleen or lymph node cells, collected before intestinal transplant. Source of these receptors: a human donor who received an intestinal transplant.

This rearrangement joins TRBV4-2 to TRBJ1-3; a possible D gene is TRBD1 (5 bases). V was shortened by 1 base and J by 0 bases, with 10 bases between the two germline ends. The CDR3 has 16 residues. The germline CDR1 and CDR2 sequences are LGHNA and YNFKEQ. Written as DNA, the CDR3 is TGTGCCAGCAGCCAAGTGGACATCCGCTCTGGAAACACCATATATTTT. It codes for CASSQVDIRSGNTIYF.

The V and J genes are TRBV6-5 and TRBJ1-4; 7 bases are shared with TRBD1. This CDR3 region has 15 residues. The junction had 5 bases not matched to a gene; V was cut back by 0 bases and J by 7 bases. The germline V gene encodes CDR1 MNHEY and CDR2 SVGAGI. The CDR3 nucleotides are TGTGCCAGCAGTTACTCTGGGGCAGGGGGTGAAAAACTGTTTTTT. Its protein product is CASSYSGAGGEKLFF.

The chain joins TRBV10-3 to TRBJ2-1, with 7 bases aligning to TRBD2. Germline CDR1 is ENHRY and CDR2 is SYGVKD. Germline trimming cut 3 bases from V and 2 bases from J; bases unmatched to any gene: 7. CDR3 length: 16 amino acids. The CDR3 DNA reads TGTGCCATCAGTGATCGCGGGAGCCGCACCTACAATGAGCAGTTCTTC. Protein product: CAISDRGSRTYNEQFF.

J is TRBJ1-2 and V is TRBV6-1, with 7 nucleotides matching TRBD1. Germline trimming cut 4 bases from V and 3 bases from J; bases unmatched to any gene: 2. The CDR3 is 13 residues long. CDR1 and CDR2 from the germline V gene are MNHNS and SASEGT. The DNA of the CDR3 is TGTGCCAGCAGTGCCACAGGGGACTATGGCTACACCTTC. It yields the protein CASSATGDYGYTF.

The CDR3 bases are TGTGCCAGTAGTATCAGGCAACATCAGCCCCAGCATTTT. This sequence encodes CASSIRQHQPQHF. The rearrangement links TRBV19 to TRBJ1-5; no reliable D call. Trimming left V 3 bases short and J 5 bases short, with 8 bases between. Germline CDR1 is LNHDA and CDR2 is SQIVND (reference sequence). This CDR3 has 13 amino acids. Complete variable domain (other parts from reference TRBV19 and TRBJ1-5): DGGITQSPKYLFRKEGQNVTLSCEQNLNHDAMYWYRQDPGQGLRLIYYSQIVNDFQKGDIAEGYSVSREKKESFPLTVTSAQKNPTAFYLCASSIRQHQPQHFGDGTRLSIL.

This chain connects TRBV4-1 to TRBJ2-1, with TRBD2 matching 8 bases. Unmatched junction bases numbered 10, after V lost 1 base and J lost 5 bases. CDR3 length: 17 amino acids. Germline V gene lookup returns CDR1 MGHRA and CDR2 YSYEKL. The CDR3 DNA sequence: TGCGCCAGCAGCCAAGGTGGACTCAAGCGGGAGAACAATGAGCAGTTCTTC. Its translation is CASSQGGLKRENNEQFF.

About this clone: Other DNA variants within this sample encode the same CDR3. The rearrangement uses TRBV28 and TRBJ1-2; D is perhaps TRBD1 (5 bases). CDR1 and CDR2 from the germline V gene are MDHEN and SYDVKM. This CDR3 spans 15 amino acids. V lost 3 bases to trimming and J lost 0 bases, with 11 bases between them. The CDR3 reads CASSFPDRANYGYTF. CDR3 nucleotides: TGTGCCAGCAGTTTTCCCGACAGAGCTAACTATGGCTACACCTTC.

The DNA for the CDR3 is TGTGCCAGCAGTTTATGGGCGGGGGTTACCGGGGAGCTGTTTTTT. Translating gives CASSLWAGVTGELFF. V and J are TRBV28 and TRBJ2-2, with TRBD2 matching 7 bases. This CDR3 has 15 residues. V shed 0 bases and J 5 bases; nucleotides not matched to a gene: 3. Germline CDR1 and CDR2: MDHEN and SYDVKM.

The V gene is TRBV21-1, the J gene TRBJ1-2; the table's D call TRBD1 went unverified against the DNA. TRBV21-1 is a pseudogene segment. This CDR3 spans 15 amino acids. The CDR3 here is CASSRRRTGKYGYTF. The CDR3 DNA sequence: TGTGCCAGCAGTCGTCGTCGGACAGGGAAATATGGCTACACCTTC.

The chain uses TRBV10-3 and TRBJ2-7; 7 bases are a match to TRBD1. The CDR3 totals 15 residues. V dropped 6 bases and J dropped 6; count of bases not matched to a gene: 14. Germline lookup yields CDR1 ENHRY and CDR2 SYGVKD. The CDR3 DNA reads as TGTGCCATCAGGAGAGGACAGGAAGGTGCTTCCGAGCAGTACTTC. As protein: CAIRRGQEGASEQYF.

J is TRBJ2-7 and V is TRBV2; maybe TRBD1 (5 bases). CDR1 SNHLY and CDR2 FYNNEI come from the germline V gene. With 7 bases removed from V and 4 bases from J, the gap between germline ends came to 20 bases. This CDR3 is 15 amino acids long. The CDR3 here is CASNPTFRAAYEQYF. Here the CDR3 DNA reads TGTGCCAGCAACCCGACGTTCAGGGCTGCTTACGAGCAGTACTTC.

This sequence joins TRBV29-1 and TRBJ1-1; no clear D gene. This CDR3 is 15 amino acids long. Germline CDR1 is SQVTM and CDR2 is ANQGSEA. The germline V and J ends were trimmed by 6 bases and 0 bases, with 17 bases remaining between them. In DNA, the CDR3 is TGCAGCGTAGGCCCAGGCGCAATTCTGAACACTGAAGCTTTCTTT. This sequence encodes CSVGPGAILNTEAFF.

The rearrangement joins TRBV6-5 to TRBJ2-4; D is perhaps TRBD2 (6 bases). The CDR3 length is 13 residues. Germline loops: CDR1 MNHEY, CDR2 SVGAGI. The V gene lost 2 bases and the J gene lost 9 bases, with 11 bases spanning the gap. This chain's CDR3 is CASSYGGDGIQYF. The CDR3 nucleotides are TGTGCCAGCAGTTACGGCGGGGATGGCATTCAGTACTTC.

The chain combines TRBV6-1 with TRBJ2-7; 11 nucleotides match TRBD2. The V gene end was trimmed by 7 bases and the J gene end by 2 bases; junction bases not matched to a gene: 7. This CDR3 is 15 amino acids long. CDR1 is MNHNS, CDR2 SASEGT, per germline. Here the CDR3 reads CASTATSGITYEQYF. In nucleotides, the CDR3 is TGTGCCAGCACCGCGACTAGCGGGATAACCTACGAGCAGTACTTC.

J is TRBJ2-1 and V is TRBV6-7; 10 nucleotides match TRBD2. TRBV6-7 is filed as an ORF, its function uncertain. The V segment lost 2 bases and the J segment 6 bases; nucleotides outside the gene matches: 16. This CDR3 spans 19 amino acids. In DNA, the CDR3 is TGTGCCAGCAGTTACGCCTGGCTAGCGGGAGTCGTTTGGACCAATGAGCAGTTCTTC. Translating gives CASSYAWLAGVVWTNEQFF.

This clone was seen a single time. The V gene is TRBV29-1, the J gene TRBJ2-5; D possibly corresponds to TRBD2 (6 bases). The CDR3 loop spans 14 amino acids. CDR1 and CDR2 from the germline V gene are SQVTM and ANQGSEA. The V and J ends lost 2 bases and 4 bases respectively, with 14 bases between them. The CDR3 reads CSVEIGRRGETQYF. In DNA, the CDR3 is TGCAGCGTTGAAATCGGTCGGAGGGGAGAGACCCAGTACTTC. The entire variable domain, with the rest obtained from reference TRBV29-1 and TRBJ2-5, is as follows: SAVISQKPSRDICQRGTSLTIQCQVDSQVTMMFWYRQQPGQSLTLIATANQGSEATYESGFVIDKFPISRPNLTFSTLTVSNMSPEDSSIYLCSVEIGRRGETQYFGPGTRLLVL.

The chain recombines TRBV6-5 with TRBJ2-3, with 9 bases matching TRBD1. With 8 bases clipped from V and 5 bases from J, the junction kept 8 bases outside the gene matches. Germline lookup yields CDR1 MNHEY and CDR2 SVGAGI. This CDR3 comprises 14 residues. The CDR3 protein is CASSPGTGRDTQYF. CDR3 DNA: TGTGCCAGCTCCCCCGGGACAGGGAGAGATACGCAGTATTTT.

This sequence joins TRBV28 and TRBJ2-7; TRBD1 matches 7 bases. The CDR3 spans 14 residues. Germline V gene data show CDR1 as MDHEN and CDR2 as SYDVKM. Trimming took 5 bases from V and 7 from J; bases not matched to a gene: 11. The CDR3 sequence: CASSETGRGGEQYF. The CDR3, as DNA: TGTGCCAGCAGTGAGACAGGGCGAGGAGGAGAGCAGTACTTC.

The chain uses TRBV15 and TRBJ2-5; 10 bases align to TRBD2. Germline CDR1 and CDR2: LNHNV and YYDKDF (reference sequence). The V gene end was trimmed by 2 bases and the J gene end by 4 bases; junction bases not matched to a gene: 4. The CDR3 sequence is 15 residues long. The CDR3 DNA follows: TGTGCCACCAGCAGAATCTGGACTAGCGGAGAGACCCAGTACTTC. Translation gives CATSRIWTSGETQYF.

V is TRBV5-6 and J is TRBJ1-1; 8 bases agree with TRBD1. Germline values: CDR1 SGHDT, CDR2 YYEEEE. After removal of 0 bases from V and 0 bases from J, the junction contained 7 bases not matched to a gene. The CDR3 loop spans 17 amino acids. The DNA of the CDR3 is TGTGCCAGCAGCTTGGGACCGACAGGGGTCGTGAACACTGAAGCTTTCTTT. Encoded protein: CASSLGPTGVVNTEAFF.

V gene TRBV5-1 combines with J gene TRBJ1-4; perhaps TRBD1 as D (5 bases). The CDR3 contains 15 residues. The germline gives CDR1 SGHRS, CDR2 YFSETQ. Trimming removed 0 bases at V and 8 bases at J, with 14 bases between. CDR3: CASSLAKQGSEKLFF. As DNA, the CDR3 is TGCGCCAGCAGCTTGGCCAAGCAGGGAAGCGAAAAACTGTTTTTT.

The rearrangement joins TRBV2 to TRBJ2-1; TRBD2 matches at 9 bases. V was pared by 4 bases and J by 13 bases, with 11 bases of the junction left unmatched. Germline-derived CDR1 and CDR2 are SNHLY and FYNNEI. The CDR3 covers 14 residues. CDR3 nucleotide sequence: TGTGCCAGCAGTGGGGATACTAGCGGGTCTGGACAGTTCTTC. Translation gives CASSGDTSGSGQFF.